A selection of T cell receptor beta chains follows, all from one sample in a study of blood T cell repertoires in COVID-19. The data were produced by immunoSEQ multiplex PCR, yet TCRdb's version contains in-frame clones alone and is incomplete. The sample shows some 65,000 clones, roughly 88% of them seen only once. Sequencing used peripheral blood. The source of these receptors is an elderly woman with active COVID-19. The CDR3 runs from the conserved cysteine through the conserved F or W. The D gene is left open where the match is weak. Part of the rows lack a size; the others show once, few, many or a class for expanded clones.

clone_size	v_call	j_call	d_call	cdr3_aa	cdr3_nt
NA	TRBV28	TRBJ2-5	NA	CASRRALQTQYF	TGTGCCAGCAGGAGGGCCTTACAGACCCAGTACTTC
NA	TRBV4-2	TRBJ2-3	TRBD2	CASSPFLAGATDTQYF	TGTGCCAGCAGCCCTTTCCTAGCGGGGGCGACAGATACGCAGTATTTT
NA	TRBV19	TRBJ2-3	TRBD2	CASSIDLAGADTQYF	TGTGCCAGTAGTATAGACCTAGCGGGGGCAGATACGCAGTATTTT
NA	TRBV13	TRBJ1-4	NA	CASSGRDTATNEKLFF	TGTGCCAGCAGCGGCCGGGACACAGCAACTAATGAAAAACTGTTTTTT
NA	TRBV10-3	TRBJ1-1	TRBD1	CAISESTGGPNTEAFF	TGTGCCATCAGTGAGTCAACAGGGGGCCCGAACACTGAAGCTTTCTTT
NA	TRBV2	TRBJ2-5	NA	CASSEESGEGETQYF	TGTGCCAGCAGTGAAGAGTCGGGAGAAGGTGAGACCCAGTACTTC
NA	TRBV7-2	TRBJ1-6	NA	CASSLGQFSYNSPLHF	TGTGCCAGCAGCTTAGGACAGTTCTCCTATAATTCACCCCTCCACTTT
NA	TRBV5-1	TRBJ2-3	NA	CASSWLASTDTQYF	TGCGCCAGCAGCTGGCTAGCTTCCACAGATACGCAGTATTTT
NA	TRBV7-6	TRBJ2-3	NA	CASSFLSGTNTDTQYF	TGTGCCAGCAGCTTCCTTAGCGGTACTAACACAGATACGCAGTATTTT
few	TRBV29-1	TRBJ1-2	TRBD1	CSFRSRDRGMLGNYGYTF	TGCAGCTTCAGATCCCGGGACAGGGGGATGCTGGGTAACTATGGCTACACCTTC
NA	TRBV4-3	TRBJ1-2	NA	CASSHEPGRGSYGYTF	TGCGCCAGCAGCCATGAACCCGGCAGGGGCAGCTATGGCTACACCTTC
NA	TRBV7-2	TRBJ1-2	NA	CASSQGTPQYGYTF	TGTGCCAGCAGCCAAGGGACACCCCAATATGGCTACACCTTC
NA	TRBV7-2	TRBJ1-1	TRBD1	CASRRQGVNTEAFF	TGTGCCAGCAGGCGACAGGGTGTGAACACTGAAGCTTTCTTT
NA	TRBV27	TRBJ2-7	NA	CASSLNRGATYEQYF	TGTGCCAGCAGTTTGAACCGGGGGGCAACCTACGAGCAGTACTTC
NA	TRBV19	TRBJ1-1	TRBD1	CASSVQGAATEAFF	TGTGCCAGTAGCGTACAGGGGGCGGCGACTGAAGCTTTCTTT
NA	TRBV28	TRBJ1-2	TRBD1	CASSLTGASYGYTF	TGTGCCAGCAGTTTGACAGGGGCGAGCTATGGCTACACCTTC
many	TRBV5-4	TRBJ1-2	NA	CASSWTDNYGYTF	TGTGCCAGCAGTTGGACAGATAACTATGGCTACACCTTC
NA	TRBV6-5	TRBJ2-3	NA	CASSSRSPSTDTQYF	TGTGCCAGCAGTTCCAGGTCACCAAGCACAGATACGCAGTATTTT
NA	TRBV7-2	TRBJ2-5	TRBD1	CASSPGTGETQYF	TGTGCCAGCAGCCCGGGGACAGGGGAGACCCAGTACTTC
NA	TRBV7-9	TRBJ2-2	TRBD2	CASSPGLAETGELFF	TGTGCCAGCAGCCCGGGACTAGCGGAGACCGGGGAGCTGTTTTTT
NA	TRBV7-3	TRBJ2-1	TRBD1	CASSIDGTGKGNEQFF	TGTGCCAGCAGCATCGACGGGACAGGGAAAGGCAATGAGCAGTTCTTC
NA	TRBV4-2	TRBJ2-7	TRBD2	CASSRGTSGAPYEQYF	TGTGCCAGCAGCCGGGGGACTAGCGGCGCCCCCTACGAGCAGTACTTC
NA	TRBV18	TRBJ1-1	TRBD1	CASSPRGAMNTEAFF	TGTGCCAGCTCACCCAGGGGGGCCATGAACACTGAAGCTTTCTTT
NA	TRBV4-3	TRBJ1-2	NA	CASSQDPAAQYF	TGCGCCAGCAGCCAAGATCCGGCGGCACAATACTTC
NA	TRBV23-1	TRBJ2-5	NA	CASTTQFARLPETQYF	TGCGCCAGCACCACCCAATTCGCCAGGCTACCGGAGACCCAGTACTTC
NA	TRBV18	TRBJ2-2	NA	CASSPRRPGTGELFF	TGTGCCAGCTCACCACGGCGGCCGGGGACCGGGGAGCTGTTTTTT
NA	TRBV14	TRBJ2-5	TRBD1	CASSLIGQGRETQYF	TGTGCCAGCAGCCTAATCGGACAGGGGAGGGAGACCCAGTACTTC
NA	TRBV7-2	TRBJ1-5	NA	CASSPAGTPYSNQPQHF	TGTGCCAGCAGCCCAGCGGGGACACCCTATAGCAATCAGCCCCAGCATTTT
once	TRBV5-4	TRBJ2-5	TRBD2	CASSFSGGARETQYF	TGTGCCAGCAGCTTTAGCGGGGGGGCGCGGGAGACCCAGTACTTC
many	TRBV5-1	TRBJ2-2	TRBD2	CASSFGTSGGSRTGELFF	TGCGCCAGCAGCTTCGGGACTAGCGGGGGGTCGAGGACCGGGGAGCTGTTTTTT
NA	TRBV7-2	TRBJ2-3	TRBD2	CASSLKTGGPNWADTQYF	TGTGCCAGCAGCTTAAAGACGGGGGGGCCTAATTGGGCCGATACGCAGTATTTT
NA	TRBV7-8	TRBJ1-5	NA	CASSLGGWGNQPQHF	TGTGCCAGCAGCTTAGGGGGCTGGGGCAATCAGCCCCAGCATTTT
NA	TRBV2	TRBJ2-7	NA	CASRHRGSYEQYF	TGTGCCAGCAGGCACCGCGGATCCTACGAGCAGTACTTC
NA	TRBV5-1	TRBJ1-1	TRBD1	CASSLGQGIVTEAFF	TGCGCCAGCAGCTTGGGACAGGGAATCGTCACTGAAGCTTTCTTT
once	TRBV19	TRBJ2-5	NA	CASSIVSGETQYF	TGTGCCAGTAGTATAGTATCGGGGGAGACCCAGTACTTC
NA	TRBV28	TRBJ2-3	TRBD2	CASYRGGLAGAFTQYF	TGTGCCAGCTATAGAGGGGGACTAGCGGGGGCATTTACGCAGTATTTT
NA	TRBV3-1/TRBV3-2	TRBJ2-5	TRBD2	CASSQDLSGGSETQYF	TGTGCCAGCAGCCAAGATCTAAGCGGGGGCTCGGAGACCCAGTACTTC
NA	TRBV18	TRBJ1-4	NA	CASSPQGGGEKLFF	TGTGCCAGCTCACCACAAGGGGGTGGCGAAAAACTGTTTTTT
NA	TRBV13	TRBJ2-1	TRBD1	CASSPGQGTYREQFF	TGTGCCAGCAGCCCGGGACAGGGTACCTACAGAGAGCAGTTCTTC
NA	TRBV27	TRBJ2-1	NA	CASRQHLATYNEQFF	TGTGCCAGCAGGCAACACCTAGCGACCTACAATGAGCAGTTCTTC
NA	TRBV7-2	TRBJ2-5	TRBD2	CASRRGGRETQYF	TGTGCCAGCAGACGGGGGGGCCGGGAGACCCAGTACTTC
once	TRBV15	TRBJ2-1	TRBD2	CATSKAGESSYNEQFF	TGTGCCACCAGCAAGGCGGGGGAGAGCTCCTACAATGAGCAGTTCTTC
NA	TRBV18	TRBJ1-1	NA	CASSPGPRGTEAFF	TGTGCCAGCTCACCGGGGCCGCGAGGCACTGAAGCTTTCTTT
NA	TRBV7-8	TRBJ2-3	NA	CASSLGADTQYF	TGTGCCAGCAGCCTCGGGGCAGATACGCAGTATTTT
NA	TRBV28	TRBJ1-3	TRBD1	CASSLTGGGNTIYF	TGTGCCAGCAGTTTGACAGGGGGTGGAAACACCATATATTTT
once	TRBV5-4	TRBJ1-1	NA	CASSTEQGNTEAFF	TGTGCCAGCAGCACCGAACAGGGGAACACTGAAGCTTTCTTT
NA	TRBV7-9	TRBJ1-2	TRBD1	CASSPTGPQGAASGYTF	TGTGCCAGCAGCCCTACAGGCCCACAGGGGGCGGCTAGTGGCTACACCTTC
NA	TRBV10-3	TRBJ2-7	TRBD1	CAISDGTGGYEQYF	TGTGCCATCAGTGATGGGACAGGGGGCTACGAGCAGTACTTC
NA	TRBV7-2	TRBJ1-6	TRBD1	CASSPGGNSPLHF	TGTGCCAGCAGTCCAGGGGGTAATTCACCCCTCCACTTT
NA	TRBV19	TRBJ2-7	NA	CASSTGWAYEQYF	TGTGCCAGTAGTACGGGGTGGGCCTACGAGCAGTACTTC
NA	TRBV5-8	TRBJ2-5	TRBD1	CASSVGTGEEETQYF	TGTGCCAGCAGCGTCGGGACAGGGGAAGAAGAGACCCAGTACTTC
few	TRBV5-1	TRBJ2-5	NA	CASSFSPGGQETQYF	TGCGCCAGCAGCTTCTCTCCCGGGGGCCAAGAGACCCAGTACTTC
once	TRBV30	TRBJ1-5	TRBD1	CAGSRDRDQPQHF	TGTGCCGGCTCCCGGGACAGGGACCAGCCCCAGCATTTT
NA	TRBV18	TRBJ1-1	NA	CASSLSTGPRTEAFF	TGTGCCAGCTCACTTTCGACAGGCCCTCGGACTGAAGCTTTCTTT